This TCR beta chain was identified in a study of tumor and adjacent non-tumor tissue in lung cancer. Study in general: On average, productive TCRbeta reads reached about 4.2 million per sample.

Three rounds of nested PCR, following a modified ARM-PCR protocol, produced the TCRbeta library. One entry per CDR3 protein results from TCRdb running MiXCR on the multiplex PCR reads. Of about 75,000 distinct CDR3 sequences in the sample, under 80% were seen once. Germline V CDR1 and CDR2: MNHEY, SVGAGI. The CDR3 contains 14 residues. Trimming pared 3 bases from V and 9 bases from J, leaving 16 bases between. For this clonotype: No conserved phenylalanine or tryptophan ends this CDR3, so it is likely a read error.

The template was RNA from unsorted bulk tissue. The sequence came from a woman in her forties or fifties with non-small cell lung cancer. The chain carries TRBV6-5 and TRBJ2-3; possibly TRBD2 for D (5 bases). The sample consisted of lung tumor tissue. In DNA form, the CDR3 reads TGTGCCAGCAGTTATCTAAGCGCGAAGCGGACGCAGTATTTA. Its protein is CASSYLSAKRTQYL.